What follows are 6 T cell receptor beta chains derived from one specimen sequenced in a study of T cells in Graves' hyperthyroidism and ophthalmopathy. Template material for amplifying TCR beta CDR3 regions consisted of RNA transcripts. The study used the HTBI primer set for a first-round RT-PCR of the TCR CDR3. TCRdb redid the calling of the multiplex PCR reads with MiXCR, one entry per CDR3 protein. The sample records about 510,000 distinct CDR3 sequences, 14% being singletons. Source material: blood. The receptors originated from a woman aged 40 to 49 with Graves' hyperthyroidism.

This clonotype was seen only a few times. V gene TRBV29-1 combines with J gene TRBJ1-1; D is unresolved. The germline V gene encodes CDR1 SQVTM and CDR2 ANQGSEA. This CDR3 has 15 residues. V was pared by 4 bases and J by 4 bases, with 19 bases between. The CDR3 protein is CSVVPGPATGTEAFF. CDR3 DNA: TGCAGCGTTGTACCTGGGCCAGCCACGGGCACTGAAGCTTTCTTT.

The V and J genes are TRBV24-1 and TRBJ2-7, with 7 bases lining up with TRBD2. V lost 4 bases and J lost 6; bases outside the gene matches: 5. CDR1 is KGHDR and CDR2 is SFDVKD in the germline V gene. The CDR3 runs to 13 residues. CDR3 residues: CATSEIAGGEQYF. CDR3 DNA sequence: TGTGCCACCAGTGAAATAGCGGGCGGCGAGCAGTACTTC.

This clonotype was counted between two and nine times. The chain joins TRBV19 to TRBJ2-1; TRBD2 matches 9 bases. CDR1 LNHDA and CDR2 SQIVND come from the germline V gene (reference sequence). The J segment lost 7 bases and the V segment lost 2 bases, leaving 9 bases of the junction unmatched. The CDR3 contains 16 residues. The CDR3 DNA reads as TGTGCCAGTAGTATACACGCGGGAGGGCCGTTGAATGAGCAGTTCTTC. Its protein is CASSIHAGGPLNEQFF.

The chain couples TRBV13 to TRBJ2-6, with 8 bases fitting TRBD2. The CDR3 covers 18 residues. The junction had 7 bases not matched to a gene; V was cut back by 3 bases and J by 0 bases. The germline V gene has CDR1 PRHDT and CDR2 FYEKMQ (reference sequence). The CDR3 loop reads CASSLPGLVDSGANVLTF. DNA for the CDR3: TGTGCCAGCAGCTTGCCGGGACTAGTCGACTCTGGGGCCAACGTCCTGACTTTC.

The table lists this clonotype with many counts. The CDR3 is CASRSRSTSGTGGYGYTF. The CDR3 coding sequence is TGTGCCAGCAGATCACGCTCTACGTCCGGGACAGGGGGCTATGGCTACACCTTC. The J gene is TRBJ1-2, the V gene TRBV6-1; 11 nucleotides match TRBD1. CDR1 and CDR2 from the germline V gene are MNHNS and SASEGT. This CDR3 is built from 18 residues. Trimming at V came to 6 bases and at J to 4 bases, leaving 16 bases not matched to a gene.

This clonotype was detected ten times or more. V is TRBV27 and J is TRBJ2-1; 7 bases match TRBD1. The CDR3 runs 14 residues. The V segment lost 4 bases and the J segment 1 base; nucleotides outside the gene matches: 1. Per the germline V gene, CDR1 is MNHEY and CDR2 is SMNVEV (reference sequence). CDR3 residues: CASSYRGSYNEQFF. The CDR3 DNA sequence: TGTGCCAGCAGTTACAGGGGATCCTACAATGAGCAGTTCTTC.